This TCR beta chain was documented in a study of blood T cell repertoires in COVID-19. Across the whole study: The United States, Italy and Spain were the sources of the acute and convalescent COVID-19 samples. T cells, B-cell-depleted T cells, or PBMCs provided the cDNA or gDNA that served as material.

TCRdb's table, derived via immunoSEQ multiplex PCR, lists solely in-frame clones and lacks some. Found here are 110,000 or so clones, 80% to 90% of them singletons; the top ten hold approximately 8%. J gave up 7 bases and V 0 bases, and 5 bases lay outside the gene matches. CDR3 length: 17 amino acids. The germline CDR1 and CDR2 sequences are LGHNA and YSLEER. The sample consisted of peripheral blood. V and J are TRBV4-3 and TRBJ1-6; TRBD1 matches at 11 bases. This TCR derives from an older man who had recovered from COVID-19. CDR3: CASSQDWGQGENSPLHF. For the CDR3, the DNA is TGCGCCAGCAGCCAAGATTGGGGACAGGGGGAAAATTCACCCCTCCACTTT.